This TCR beta chain was identified in a study of T-cell memory formation after mild COVID-19. TCRdb ran MiXCR on the 5' RACE reads and lists one entry per CDR3 protein. This sample has 400,000 to 550,000 distinct CDR3 sequences; about 23% occur once, and the top ten carry approximately 12%. A remark on this clonotype: No antigen is known for it.

Regarding the study as a whole: Clones shrinking from day 15 to 85 showed even CD4/CD8 mixes; later expanders tilted CD4+. There was no confirmation that second-wave clones peaking on day 37 were SARS-CoV-2 specific. Pre-infection memory harbored some responding clones, suggesting cross-reactive memory joined.

V lost 1 base, J lost 5 bases, and 6 bases lay in between. Per germline, CDR1 SEHNR and CDR2 FQNEAQ (reference sequence). The CDR3 is 13 residues long. The chain links TRBV7-9 to TRBJ1-5; D is unclear. The sample comprised PBMCs or a T cell subset sorted from them (not recorded which). The source of this sequence is an adult woman who had mild COVID-19 (a few samples of this study predate the infection). Cell type and time point are not known. In nucleotides, the CDR3 is TGTGCCAGCAGCTTAGGGGCTTATCAGCCCCAGCATTTT. It codes for CASSLGAYQPQHF.